The text below deals with one T cell receptor (beta chain). Its target is unknown. V gave up 0 bases and J gave up 3 bases, with 9 bases separating them. CDR1 and CDR2 from the germline V gene are SGHTS and YDEGEE. This CDR3 spans 14 amino acids. TCR alpha and TCR beta cDNA libraries carrying sample barcodes and UMIs were produced by 5'RACE using constant-segment primers. Using its own MiXCR run on the 5' RACE reads, TCRdb lists one record per CDR3 protein. The data show 58,000 or so distinct CDR3 sequences, 25% to 35% seen once. This specimen comes from a study of T-cell memory formation after mild COVID-19. Study overall: Largely donor-specific TCR clusters were found.

Findings and caveats of the study: The second-wave clones peaking on day 37 were not confirmed as SARS-CoV-2-specific. CD4/CD8 balance characterized clones contracting day 15 to 85, and CD4+ skew characterized later expanders.

Specimen: PBMCs or a T cell subset sorted from them (not recorded which). The clonotype originates from a man aged 18 to 29 who had mild COVID-19 (a few samples of this study predate the infection). Cell type and time point are not known. The chain employs TRBV5-8 and TRBJ1-1; D ambiguous. The CDR3: CASSLAPGDTEAFF. The CDR3 nucleotides read TGTGCCAGCAGCTTGGCCCCGGGTGACACTGAAGCTTTCTTT.